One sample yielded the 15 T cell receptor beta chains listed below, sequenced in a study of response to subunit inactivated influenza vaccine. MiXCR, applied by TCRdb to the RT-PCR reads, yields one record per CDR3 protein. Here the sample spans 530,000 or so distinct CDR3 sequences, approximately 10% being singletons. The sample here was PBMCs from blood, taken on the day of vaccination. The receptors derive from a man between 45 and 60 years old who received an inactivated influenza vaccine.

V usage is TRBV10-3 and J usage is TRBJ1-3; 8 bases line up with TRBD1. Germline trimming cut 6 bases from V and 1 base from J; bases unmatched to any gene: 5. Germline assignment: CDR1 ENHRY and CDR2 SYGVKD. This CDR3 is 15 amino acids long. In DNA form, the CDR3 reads TGTGCCATCAGCCAGGGGGCAAGGTCTGGAAACACCATATATTTT. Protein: CAISQGARSGNTIYF.

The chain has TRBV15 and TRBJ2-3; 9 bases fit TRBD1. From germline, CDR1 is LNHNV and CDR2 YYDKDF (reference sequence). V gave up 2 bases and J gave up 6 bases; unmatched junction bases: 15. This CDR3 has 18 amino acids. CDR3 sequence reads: CATSRSPGLRTGADTQYF. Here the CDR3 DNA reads TGTGCCACCAGCAGATCCCCTGGCTTAAGGACAGGGGCCGATACGCAGTATTTT.

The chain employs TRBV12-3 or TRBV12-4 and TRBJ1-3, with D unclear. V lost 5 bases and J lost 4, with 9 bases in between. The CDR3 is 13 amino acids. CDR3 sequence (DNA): TGTGCCAGCAGTCCACCTCGGGGAAACACCATATATTTT. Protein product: CASSPPRGNTIYF.

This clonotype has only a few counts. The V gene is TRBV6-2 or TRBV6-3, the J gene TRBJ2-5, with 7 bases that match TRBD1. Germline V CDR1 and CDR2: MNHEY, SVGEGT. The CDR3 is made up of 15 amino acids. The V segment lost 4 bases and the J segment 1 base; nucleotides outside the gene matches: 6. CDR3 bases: TGTGCCAGCAGTTCAACAGGGGTTCGCCAAGAGACCCAGTACTTC. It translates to CASSSTGVRQETQYF.

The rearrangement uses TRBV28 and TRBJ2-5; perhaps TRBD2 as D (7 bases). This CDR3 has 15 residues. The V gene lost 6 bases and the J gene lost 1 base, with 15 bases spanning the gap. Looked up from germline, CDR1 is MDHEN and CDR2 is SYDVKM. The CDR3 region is CASSQDGGLQETQYF. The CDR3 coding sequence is TGTGCCAGCAGCCAGGACGGGGGGCTCCAAGAGACCCAGTACTTC.

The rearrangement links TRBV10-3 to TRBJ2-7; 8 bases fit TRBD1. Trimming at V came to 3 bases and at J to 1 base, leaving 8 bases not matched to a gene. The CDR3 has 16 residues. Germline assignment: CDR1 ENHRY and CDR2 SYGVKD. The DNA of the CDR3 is TGTGCCATCAGTGATCCCGGGACAGGTTCGTCCTACGAGCAGTACTTC. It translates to CAISDPGTGSSYEQYF.

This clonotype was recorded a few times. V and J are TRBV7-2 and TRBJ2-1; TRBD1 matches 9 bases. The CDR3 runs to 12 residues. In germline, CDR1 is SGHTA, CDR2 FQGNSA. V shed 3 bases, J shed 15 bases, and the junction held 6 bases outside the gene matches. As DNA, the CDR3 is TGTGCCAGCAGCTTTCCCGGGACAGGGCCGTTCTTC. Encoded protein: CASSFPGTGPFF.

The CDR3 protein is CASSPGTGMGQETQYF. CDR3 sequence (DNA): TGTGCCAGCAGTCCCGGGACAGGGATGGGCCAAGAGACCCAGTACTTC. V is TRBV28 and J is TRBJ2-5; TRBD1 matches at 9 bases. Germline V gene sequence: CDR1 MDHEN, CDR2 SYDVKM. J lost 1 base, V lost 5 bases, and 8 bases had no gene match. This CDR3 contains 16 residues.

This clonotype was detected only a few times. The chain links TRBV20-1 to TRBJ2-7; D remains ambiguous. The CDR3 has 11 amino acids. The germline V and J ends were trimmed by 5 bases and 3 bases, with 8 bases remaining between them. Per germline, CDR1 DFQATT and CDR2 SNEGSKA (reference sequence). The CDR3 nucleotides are TGCAGTGCTGTAGTCCTCTACGAGCAGTACTTC. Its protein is CSAVVLYEQYF.

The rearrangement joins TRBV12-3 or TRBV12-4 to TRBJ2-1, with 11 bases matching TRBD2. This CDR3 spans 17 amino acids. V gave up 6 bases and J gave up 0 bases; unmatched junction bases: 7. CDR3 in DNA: TGTGCCAGCAGGAGCTCTAGCGGGAGGACCTCCTACAATGAGCAGTTCTTC. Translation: CASRSSSGRTSYNEQFF.

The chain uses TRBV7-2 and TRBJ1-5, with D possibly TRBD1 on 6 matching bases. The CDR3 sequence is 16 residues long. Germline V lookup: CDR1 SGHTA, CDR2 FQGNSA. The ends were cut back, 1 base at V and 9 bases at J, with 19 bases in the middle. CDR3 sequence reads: CASSLVGEGVAAPQHF. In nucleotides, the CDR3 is TGTGCCAGCAGCTTAGTAGGGGAGGGGGTGGCCGCGCCCCAGCATTTT. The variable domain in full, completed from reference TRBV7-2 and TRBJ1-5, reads GAGVSQSPSNKVTEKGKDVELRCDPISGHTALYWYRQSLGQGLEFLIYFQGNSAPDKSGLPSDRFSAERTGGSVSTLTIQRTQQEDSAVYLCASSLVGEGVAAPQHFGDGTRLSIL.

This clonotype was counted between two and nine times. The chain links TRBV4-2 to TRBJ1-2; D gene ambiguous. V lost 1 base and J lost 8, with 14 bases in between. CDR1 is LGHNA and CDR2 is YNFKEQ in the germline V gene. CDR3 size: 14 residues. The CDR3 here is CASSQVASQQGYTF. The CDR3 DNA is TGTGCCAGCAGCCAAGTCGCGTCCCAGCAGGGCTACACCTTC.

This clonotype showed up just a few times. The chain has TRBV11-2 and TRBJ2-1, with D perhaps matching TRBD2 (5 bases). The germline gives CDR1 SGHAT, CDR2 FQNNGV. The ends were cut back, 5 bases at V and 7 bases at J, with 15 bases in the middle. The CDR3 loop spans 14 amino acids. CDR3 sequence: CASSPLVPGNEQFF. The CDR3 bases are TGTGCCAGCAGCCCTTTAGTTCCGGGGAATGAGCAGTTCTTC. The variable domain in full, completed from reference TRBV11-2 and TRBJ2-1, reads EAGVAQSPRYKIIEKRQSVAFWCNPISGHATLYWYQQILGQGPKLLIQFQNNGVVDDSQLPKDRFSAERLKGVDSTLKIQPAKLEDSAVYLCASSPLVPGNEQFFGPGTRLTVL.

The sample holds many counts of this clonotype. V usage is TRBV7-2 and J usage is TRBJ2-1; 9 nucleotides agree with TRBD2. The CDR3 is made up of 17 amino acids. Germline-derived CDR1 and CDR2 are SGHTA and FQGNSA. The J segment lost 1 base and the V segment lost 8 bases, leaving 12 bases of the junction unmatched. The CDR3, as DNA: TGTGCCAGCTCCAAGGGGGCGGGAGGGCTATCCTACAATGAGCAGTTCTTC. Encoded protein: CASSKGAGGLSYNEQFF.

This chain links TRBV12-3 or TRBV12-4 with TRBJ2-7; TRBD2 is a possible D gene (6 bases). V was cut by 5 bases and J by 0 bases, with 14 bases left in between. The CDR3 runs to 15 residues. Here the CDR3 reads CASSARRESSYEQYF. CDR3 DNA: TGTGCCAGCAGTGCGCGGAGGGAAAGCTCCTACGAGCAGTACTTC.